Presented here are 11 T cell receptor beta chains from one specimen sequenced in a study of CD8 T cells in ankylosing spondylitis. TCRdb re-called the 5' RACE reads with MiXCR, one entry per CDR3 protein. Among under 200,000 distinct CDR3 sequences listed, 10% to 15% were seen once. The source material was blood, either unsorted or a sorted T cell fraction (not recorded which). These receptors all come from a female donor with ankylosing spondylitis or in good health (not recorded which).

This clonotype was recorded at least ten times. The chain couples TRBV24-1 to TRBJ1-5; 8 nucleotides match TRBD1. V was pared by 2 bases and J by 4 bases, with 9 bases of the junction left unmatched. CDR1 and CDR2 (germline): KGHDR, SFDVKD. This CDR3 contains 17 residues. The CDR3 sequence is CATSDSTGGDSNQPQHF. The CDR3 nucleotides read TGTGCCACCAGTGATTCCACAGGGGGTGACTCGAATCAGCCCCAGCATTTT.

This clonotype came up a few times. The chain joins TRBV6-1 to TRBJ1-2; 7 nucleotides line up with TRBD1. Germline V gene lookup returns CDR1 MNHNS and CDR2 SASEGT. Losses at the gene ends were 7 bases for V and 4 bases for J; bases not matched to a gene: 9. The CDR3 sequence is 14 residues long. As DNA, the CDR3 is TGTGCCAGCAAGGGGGCGGGACCGCGCTATGGCTACACCTTC. Translated, it gives CASKGAGPRYGYTF.

Ten or more counts support this clonotype. The chain carries TRBV12-3 or TRBV12-4 and TRBJ1-5; D ambiguous. The CDR3 loop spans 14 amino acids. V was trimmed by 3 bases and J by 2 bases, leaving 8 bases between them. The CDR3 sequence: CASSFGAGNQPQHF. The CDR3 DNA reads as TGTGCCAGCAGTTTTGGAGCCGGCAATCAGCCCCAGCATTTT.

This clonotype was observed at least ten times. The rearrangement uses TRBV9 and TRBJ2-1; 10 nucleotides agree with TRBD2. The V gene's germline CDR1 is SGDLS and CDR2 YYNGEE. Unmatched junction bases numbered 9, after V lost 5 bases and J lost 7 bases. The CDR3 covers 15 residues. The CDR3 nucleotides are TGTGCCAGCAGGTCTAGCGGGAGCCCCGGGAATGAGCAGTTCTTC. It codes for CASRSSGSPGNEQFF.

This chain joins TRBV6-2 or TRBV6-3 and TRBJ2-1; D uncertain. The CDR3 has 15 amino acids. Trimming stripped 8 bases from V and 3 bases from J, with 17 bases between. Per the germline V gene, CDR1 is MNHEY and CDR2 is SVGEGT. DNA of the CDR3: TGTGCCAGCTGCGTTAACCAGGTTGGCTACAATGAGCAGTTCTTC. Translated: CASCVNQVGYNEQFF.

With regard to this clonotype: The junction shows a germline mismatch at one end, possibly a read error. CDR3 region: CANSRQGPGELFF. In nucleotides, the CDR3 is TGTGCCAACAGCAGACAGGGACCCGGGGAGCTGTTTTTT. V is TRBV7-3 and J is TRBJ2-2; 7 nucleotides agree with TRBD1. The germline V gene encodes CDR1 SGHTA and CDR2 FQGTGA. The CDR3 has 13 amino acids.

This clonotype was detected ten times or more. The V gene is TRBV20-1, the J gene TRBJ2-7, with a possible D match to TRBD1 (6 bases). The CDR3 consists of 13 residues. Germline loops: CDR1 DFQATT, CDR2 SNEGSKA (reference sequence). The CDR3 here is CTRTGNESYEQYF. Here the CDR3 DNA reads TGCACCCGAACAGGGAACGAGTCTTACGAGCAGTACTTC.

Ten or more counts support this clonotype. The rearrangement links TRBV3-1 to TRBJ2-2, with 7 bases fitting TRBD2. CDR3 length equals 15 residues. Germline V lookup: CDR1 LGHDT, CDR2 YNNKEL (reference sequence). V was pared by 1 base and J by 6 bases, with 5 bases of the junction left unmatched. The CDR3 region is CASSQVGRNSGELFF. The CDR3 nucleotides are TGTGCCAGCAGCCAAGTCGGGAGGAATTCCGGGGAGCTGTTTTTT.

This chain joins TRBV19 and TRBJ2-7; TRBD1 matches at 8 bases. Per the germline V gene, CDR1 is LNHDA and CDR2 is SQIVND (reference sequence). V lost 9 bases, J lost 3 bases, and 10 bases stayed unmatched. CDR3 length: 14 amino acids. The CDR3 nucleotides are TGTGCCAGAACATACAGGACAGGGAACTACGAGCAGTACTTC. This codes for CARTYRTGNYEQYF.

Worth noting for this clonotype: One base away lies a much larger clone, so this may be a sequencing read error. The rearrangement links TRBV7-2 to TRBJ2-6; 7 bases are shared with TRBD2. The J segment lost 1 base and the V segment lost 5 bases, leaving 2 bases of the junction unmatched. The CDR3 covers 15 residues. Germline CDR1 reads SGHTA; CDR2 reads FQGNSA. DNA for the CDR3: TGTGCCAGCAGCAGGCGGGGGTCTGGGGCCAACGTCCTGACTTTC. Encoded protein: CASSRRGSGANVLTF.

This rearrangement joins TRBV9 to TRBJ2-4; possible D gene TRBD1, 5 bases. This CDR3 spans 14 amino acids. Germline assignment: CDR1 SGDLS and CDR2 YYNGEE. V lost 3 bases and J lost 5, with 12 bases in between. This CDR3 is CASSAPTGENIQYF. In DNA, the CDR3 is TGTGCCAGCAGCGCACCTACAGGAGAAAACATTCAGTACTTC.